This T cell receptor beta chain was captured in a study of T-cell memory formation after mild COVID-19. Whole-study findings and limits: The authors did not confirm SARS-CoV-2 specificity of second-wave clones peaking day 37.

Germline-derived CDR1 and CDR2 are MNHNY and SVGAGI (reference sequence). This CDR3 contains 14 residues. V shed 5 bases and J shed 0 bases, with 11 bases lying between them. MiXCR, applied by TCRdb to the 5' RACE reads, yields one record per CDR3 protein. Of 350,000 or so distinct CDR3 sequences in the sample, 13% are singletons; the top ten hold about 22%. A note on this clonotype: The antigen remains unidentified.

V and J are TRBV6-6 and TRBJ2-7; the D gene is possibly TRBD2 (5 bases). The TCR comes from a man in his late teens or twenties who had mild COVID-19 (a few samples of this study predate the infection). Cell type and time point are not known. What was sequenced was PBMCs or a T cell subset sorted from them (not recorded which). This CDR3 reads CASSPLGDSYEQYV. The CDR3 region has the DNA TGTGCCAGCAGTCCCCTGGGAGACTCCTACGAGCAGTACGTC.